These T cell receptor beta chains were read from a single sample in a study of blood T cell repertoires in COVID-19. Profiling relied on immunoSEQ multiplex PCR, and the TCRdb table lists in-frame clones only, not all of them. This sample has around 150,000 clones, with just under 95% found just once. The sample comprised peripheral blood. Receptors originate from a woman aged 45-60 years with acute or convalescent COVID-19. The CDR3 runs from the conserved cysteine through the conserved F or W. Fields, in order: CDR3 length, D gene, V gene, clone size, J gene, CDR3 DNA, CDR3 protein. The D gene is left open where the match is weak. Clone size is shown for a subset of rows, as once, few, many or a class of expanded clone.

13,-,TRBV21-1,-,TRBJ1-1,TGTGCCAGCAGCCCCGAGGGACAGGGAGTAGCTTTCTTT,CASSPEGQGVAFF
16,TRBD2,TRBV5-1,-,TRBJ2-1,TGCGCCAGCAGCTTGGTGAAGCGGGGGGGCCTGAATGAGCAGTTCTTC,CASSLVKRGGLNEQFF
13,-,TRBV19,few,TRBJ2-4,TGTGCCAAGAGGGTGTTAGCCAAAAACATTCAGTACTTC,CAKRVLAKNIQYF
15,TRBD1,TRBV6-5,-,TRBJ2-3,TGTGCCAGCAGTTACACAACAGGGGGAACAGATACGCAGTATTTT,CASSYTTGGTDTQYF
19,-,TRBV23-1,-,TRBJ2-1,TGCGCCAGCGTTAGAACCTTTAGGACAGCTCGGAGCTCCTACAATGAGCAGTTCTTC,CASVRTFRTARSSYNEQFF
14,-,TRBV13,-,TRBJ2-3,TGTGCCAGCAGCTCCCGGACAGAATTAGATACGCAGTATTTT,CASSSRTELDTQYF
16,-,TRBV28,few,TRBJ1-2,TGTGCCAGCAGTTTGGGAGGGGAACAAACTAACTATGGCTACACCTTC,CASSLGGEQTNYGYTF
16,-,TRBV19,-,TRBJ2-1,TGTGCCAGTAGTCCCACTTCGACTGACTCCTACAATGAGCAGTTCTTC,CASSPTSTDSYNEQFF
12,TRBD1,TRBV6-4,once,TRBJ1-1,TGTGCCAGCAGAGATCCAGGGGGAATAGCTTTCTTT,CASRDPGGIAFF
16,-,TRBV15,-,TRBJ1-4,TGTGCCACCAGCAGAGGACAGATTGCAACTAATGAAAAACTGTTTTTT,CATSRGQIATNEKLFF
15,-,TRBV6-5,-,TRBJ1-1,TGTGCCAGCAGTTACTCGGAAGGGGTGAACACTGAAGCTTTCTTT,CASSYSEGVNTEAFF
14,TRBD2,TRBV7-2,-,TRBJ2-1,TGTGCCAGCAGTGTTAGCGGGAGTGGGAATGAGCAGTTCTTC,CASSVSGSGNEQFF
13,-,TRBV4-2,-,TRBJ1-1,TGTGCCAGCAGCCAAGATCGCGGAGCTGAAGCTTTCTTT,CASSQDRGAEAFF
16,-,TRBV27,-,TRBJ2-2,TGTGCCAGCAGTTTGTCTCATCAAGTTCGGACCGGGGAGCTGTTTTTT,CASSLSHQVRTGELFF
15,TRBD1,TRBV28,-,TRBJ1-5,TGTGCCATCAACAGGGGTTCCCAAGGAGATCAGCCCCAGCATTTT,CAINRGSQGDQPQHF
15,-,TRBV5-1,-,TRBJ2-1,TGCGCCAGCAGCTTGGCTGGGAGCTCCTACAATGAGCAGTTCTTC,CASSLAGSSYNEQFF
13,-,TRBV4-1,-,TRBJ1-5,TGCGCCAGCTCCGGGTCGATGATCAGCCCCCAGCATTTT,CASSGSMISPQHF
17,-,TRBV5-1,-,TRBJ2-6,TGCGCCAGCAGCTTGGGGACATTGAGTTCTGGGGCCAACGTCCTGACTTTC,CASSLGTLSSGANVLTF
12,-,TRBV20-1,-,TRBJ1-1,TGCAGTGCTAGTGTAATCTCCCAGAAAGCTTTCTTT,CSASVISQKAFF
13,-,TRBV18,few,TRBJ1-2,TGTGCCAGCTCACCACTGACCAGGGATGGCTACACCTTC,CASSPLTRDGYTF
15,-,TRBV2,-,TRBJ1-3,TGTGCCAGCAGTGGATCAGGGAACTCTGGAAACACCATATATTTT,CASSGSGNSGNTIYF
15,-,TRBV6-5,once,TRBJ2-2,TGTGCCAGCAGTCACAGACAGTCGGGCACCGGGGAGCTGTTTTTT,CASSHRQSGTGELFF
16,-,TRBV15,-,TRBJ2-7,TGTGCCACCAGCGGCGATGAGCGGAGTGACCTTCGCGAGCAGTACTTC,CATSGDERSDLREQYF
14,-,TRBV28,-,TRBJ2-5,TGTGCCAGCAGTCAAGGGGGGGTGCAAGAGACCCAGTACTTC,CASSQGGVQETQYF
19,TRBD1,TRBV7-8,-,TRBJ1-4,TGTGCCAGCAGCTCCACGACAGGGCCTGATGGTGCAACTAATGAAAAACTGTTTTTT,CASSSTTGPDGATNEKLFF
15,-,TRBV11-2,-,TRBJ2-7,TGTGCCAGCAGCTTAGCCCAACTAGGTTCCTACGAGCAGTACTTC,CASSLAQLGSYEQYF
15,-,TRBV19,-,TRBJ2-2,TGTGCCAGTACTCTTGACAGTGGGTGGACCGGGGAGCTGTTTTTT,CASTLDSGWTGELFF
16,-,TRBV19,once,TRBJ1-6,TGTGCCAGTAGTAGGGGCCCCGGGAGAAACAATTCACCCCTCCACTTT,CASSRGPGRNNSPLHF
14,-,TRBV25-1,-,TRBJ1-5,TGTGCCAGCAGCCCCAATATTCCACGGCAGCCCCAGCATTTT,CASSPNIPRQPQHF
16,TRBD1,TRBV6-2/TRBV6-3,-,TRBJ1-1,TGTGCCAGCAGCCCCGACAGGGGCCTGCGGAACACTGAAGCTTTCTTT,CASSPDRGLRNTEAFF
11,-,TRBV2,-,TRBJ2-3,TGTGCCAGCGGGGCCACAGATACGCAGTATTTT,CASGATDTQYF
17,TRBD2,TRBV27,-,TRBJ2-3,TGTGCCAGCCCTCAGCTAGCGGGGGGGTGTAGCACAGATACGCAGTATTTT,CASPQLAGGCSTDTQYF
13,-,TRBV2,once,TRBJ1-4,TGTGCCAGCAACGGGGGGGTAAATGAAAAACTGTTTTTT,CASNGGVNEKLFF
15,TRBD1,TRBV9,-,TRBJ1-5,TGTGCCAGCAGCGCCGGGACAGGGTGGGATCAGCCCCAGCATTTT,CASSAGTGWDQPQHF
13,-,TRBV19,-,TRBJ1-4,TGTGCCAGTAGTGGGAGGTCCAATGAAAAACTGTTTTTT,CASSGRSNEKLFF
13,-,TRBV15,-,TRBJ1-5,TGTGCCACCAGCTTTTTTCTGGAGCAGCCCCAGCATTTT,CATSFFLEQPQHF
16,-,TRBV18,-,TRBJ1-4,TGTGCCAGCTCACCACCACAGGACGACACTAATGAAAAACTGTTTTTT,CASSPPQDDTNEKLFF
15,-,TRBV30,once,TRBJ1-2,TGTGCCTGGAGTGCCCTTTGGACAGAATTCTATGGCTACACCTTC,CAWSALWTEFYGYTF
16,TRBD1,TRBV5-1,-,TRBJ2-1,TGCGCCAGCAGATCTACAGGGGTCAGTCTCTACAATGAGCAGTTCTTC,CASRSTGVSLYNEQFF
17,-,TRBV6-2/TRBV6-3,-,TRBJ1-5,TGTGCCAGCAGCCGCGACCAGGGACACTATAGCAATCAGCCCCAGCATTTT,CASSRDQGHYSNQPQHF
15,TRBD1,TRBV19,-,TRBJ2-7,TGTGCCAGTAGTATATTAGGGGGCGCACACTACGAGCAGTACTTC,CASSILGGAHYEQYF
12,-,TRBV3-1/TRBV3-2,-,TRBJ2-7,TGTGCCAGCAGCCAGACCGGAGTCCAGCAGTACTTC,CASSQTGVQQYF
15,-,TRBV6-5,-,TRBJ2-5,TGTGCCAGCAGTTACTCCCGGGACTCTCGGGAGACCCAGTACTTC,CASSYSRDSRETQYF
14,-,TRBV6-5,-,TRBJ2-1,TGTGCCAGCATTTGGACTGGGTCTCGGAATGAGCAGTTCTTC,CASIWTGSRNEQFF
14,TRBD1,TRBV5-6,-,TRBJ1-1,TGTGCCAGCAGCTTGGCCGTGGCAGGGGGTGAAGCTTTCTTT,CASSLAVAGGEAFF
15,TRBD1,TRBV7-2,-,TRBJ2-2,TGTGCCAGCAGCACTCAGACAGGGTACACCGGGGAGCTGTTTTTT,CASSTQTGYTGELFF
14,-,TRBV19,once,TRBJ1-1,TGTGCCAGTACCCTTGGGAGGGGGGTCACTGAAGCTTTCTTT,CASTLGRGVTEAFF
14,TRBD1,TRBV7-9,once,TRBJ2-7,TGTGCCAGCAGCGACCGGGACAGCTCCTACGAGCAGTACTTC,CASSDRDSSYEQYF
15,TRBD1,TRBV7-3,-,TRBJ2-3,TGTGCCAGCAGCCAAGGGACAGGGGGCCTGAATACGCAGTATTTT,CASSQGTGGLNTQYF
12,-,TRBV11-1,-,TRBJ1-1,TGTGCCAGCAGAATGGAAAACCGGAGAGCTTTCTTT,CASRMENRRAFF
15,TRBD1,TRBV3-1/TRBV3-2,-,TRBJ1-3,TGTGCCAGCAGTCAGGACAGGGAACTTGGAAACACCATATATTTT,CASSQDRELGNTIYF
17,TRBD1,TRBV11-2,-,TRBJ2-7,TGTGCCAGCAGCTTAGCATATCGGGACAGGGGGCCCTACGAGCAGTACTTC,CASSLAYRDRGPYEQYF
16,-,TRBV27,-,TRBJ1-6,TGTGCCAGCAGTTTATTGAGTAGCTCCTATAATTCACCCCTCCACTTT,CASSLLSSSYNSPLHF
13,-,TRBV11-2,-,TRBJ2-5,TGTGCCAGCAGCTTATTCAGTCAAGAGACCCAGTACTTC,CASSLFSQETQYF
13,-,TRBV28,-,TRBJ2-1,TGTGCCAGCAAAAGCACAGTGGACAATGAGCAGTTCTTC,CASKSTVDNEQFF
12,-,TRBV18,-,TRBJ2-1,TGTGCCAGCTCACCCGGGGGTGACGAGCAGTTCTTC,CASSPGGDEQFF
16,TRBD2,TRBV6-5,-,TRBJ2-1,TGTGCCAGCAGTTATCAAACGGGAGGGCCCTACAATGAGCAGTTCTTC,CASSYQTGGPYNEQFF
14,TRBD1,TRBV5-1,-,TRBJ1-1,TGCGCCAGCAGCTATCGGACAGGTTATGTTGAAGCTTTCTTT,CASSYRTGYVEAFF
15,-,TRBV15,-,TRBJ1-3,TGTGCCACCAGCAGACAGGGTGTAGGAGGAAACACCATATATTTT,CATSRQGVGGNTIYF